These T cell receptor beta chains were read from a single sample in a study of response to subunit inactivated influenza vaccine. Via MiXCR, TCRdb re-called the RT-PCR reads, giving one row per CDR3 protein. This sample has 800,000 or so distinct CDR3 sequences; about 20% occur once, and the top ten carry roughly a tenth. The source was PBMCs from blood, collected more than 4 days after vaccination. The receptors come from a man aged 50-59 years who received an inactivated influenza vaccine. The CDR3 runs from the conserved cysteine through the conserved F or W. D genes are given only for firm matches. Not all rows give a size; the values are once, few, many and, for expanded clones, a class.

len	j_gene	abundance	v_gene	d_gene	CDR3nt	CDR3aa
14	TRBJ2-5	.	TRBV5-1	.	TGCGCCAGCAGCTTATTAGTGATGAGGGAGACCCAGTACTTC	CASSLLVMRETQYF
15	TRBJ1-2	.	TRBV28	.	TGTGCCAGCAGTTCGTCCGGTGTCACTAGGGGGGGCTACACCTTC	CASSSSGVTRGGYTF
16	TRBJ2-6	.	TRBV7-2	.	TGTGCCAGCAGTTCCCAGAGGACCTCTGGGGCCAACGTCCTGACTTTC	CASSSQRTSGANVLTF
15	TRBJ1-2	.	TRBV12-3/TRBV12-4	TRBD1	TGTGCCAGCAGTCTGCGGACAGGGGGGGTAGGGGGCTACACCTTC	CASSLRTGGVGGYTF
15	TRBJ2-1	.	TRBV20-1	TRBD2	TGCAGTGCTAGAGATAGACTAGCTTGGGTGAGTGAGCAGTTCTTC	CSARDRLAWVSEQFF
15	TRBJ2-3	.	TRBV3-1	.	TGTGCCAGCAGCCGTGGTAGGGGGAGAACAGATACGCAGTATTTT	CASSRGRGRTDTQYF
17	TRBJ2-3	.	TRBV4-2	TRBD2	TGTGCCAGCAGCCGCCTTACGAGGGCGGGGGGGCATGATACGCAGTATTTT	CASSRLTRAGGHDTQYF
15	TRBJ2-7	.	TRBV4-1	TRBD2	TGCGCCAGCAGCCAAGATGGGCGGGGGGCCTACGAGCAGTACTTC	CASSQDGRGAYEQYF
15	TRBJ2-2	.	TRBV20-1	.	TGCAGTGCTAGTTCGCCAACTACGAACACCGGGGAGCTGTTTTTT	CSASSPTTNTGELFF
13	TRBJ1-4	few	TRBV12-3/TRBV12-4	.	TGTGCCAGCAGTTTAGTGGGCTATGAAAAACTGTTTTTT	CASSLVGYEKLFF
15	TRBJ2-2	few	TRBV4-1	.	TGCGCCAGCAGCCACAGACGAGAGAACACCGGGGAGCTGTTTTTT	CASSHRRENTGELFF
13	TRBJ2-7	few	TRBV5-1	TRBD2	TGCGCCAGCAGCGGCGGGACTAGGAACGAGCAGTACTTC	CASSGGTRNEQYF
14	TRBJ2-1	.	TRBV5-1	.	TGCGCCAGCAGGCCGGGACTTATCTACAATGAGCAGTTCTTC	CASRPGLIYNEQFF
12	TRBJ2-5	few	TRBV10-3	TRBD1	TGTGCCAGCGGACAGGGGGAAGAGACCCAGTACTTC	CASGQGEETQYF
15	TRBJ2-1	.	TRBV20-1	TRBD2	TGCAGTGCGCCGACTAGCGGGGTGTTTATCAATGAGCAGTTCTTC	CSAPTSGVFINEQFF
11	TRBJ2-3	few	TRBV5-1	.	TGCGCCAGCGGTACAGGGGATACGCAGTATTTT	CASGTGDTQYF
15	TRBJ2-6	few	TRBV5-1	TRBD2	TGCGCCAGCTCCTCCGGGGGGTCTGGGGCCAACGTCCTGACTTTC	CASSSGGSGANVLTF
13	TRBJ2-7	.	TRBV13	.	TGTGCCAGCAGCTTGGGACTGTACTACGAGCAGTACTTC	CASSLGLYYEQYF
12	TRBJ2-7	.	TRBV7-9	.	TGTGCCAGCAGCTTAGCACACTACGAGCAGTACTTC	CASSLAHYEQYF
15	TRBJ2-7	few	TRBV12-3/TRBV12-4	TRBD2	TGTGCCAGCAGGCGGACTAGCGGGAGGTTCCACGAGCAGTACTTC	CASRRTSGRFHEQYF
15	TRBJ2-2	many	TRBV12-3/TRBV12-4	TRBD2	TGTGCCAGCAGTTTGACTAGCGGGGTGACCGGGGAGCTGTTTTTT	CASSLTSGVTGELFF
14	TRBJ2-5	.	TRBV20-1	TRBD2	TGCAGTGCAAACTTACTAGCGGGAGTAGAGACCCAGTACTTC	CSANLLAGVETQYF
16	TRBJ2-3	few	TRBV7-2	TRBD2	TGTGCCAGCAGCCGGAGAGCGGGAGGGAGCACAGATACGCAGTATTTT	CASSRRAGGSTDTQYF
15	TRBJ2-3	.	TRBV5-1	.	TGCGCCAGCAGCTTGGGGGGTCGAGTAGGAGATACGCAGTATTTT	CASSLGGRVGDTQYF
15	TRBJ2-1	.	TRBV4-2	.	TGTGCCAGCAGCCCATCAGTGGTTGACTACAATGAGCAGTTCTTC	CASSPSVVDYNEQFF
13	TRBJ2-7	.	TRBV6-2/TRBV6-3	.	TGTGCCAGCAGTTATACCGGGTTTCGTGAGCAGTACTTC	CASSYTGFREQYF
14	TRBJ2-2	few	TRBV6-1	TRBD2	TGTGCCAGGGCGGGAGGGGCGAACACCGGGGAGCTGTTTTTT	CARAGGANTGELFF
14	TRBJ2-5	many	TRBV7-2	.	TGTGCCAGCAGCCCCCAGGCGGGCAAAGAGACCCAGTACTTC	CASSPQAGKETQYF
14	TRBJ2-1	.	TRBV12-3/TRBV12-4	.	TGTGCCAGCAGCTACGTTTGGCCCGAGGGTGAGCAGTTCTTC	CASSYVWPEGEQFF
14	TRBJ1-1	.	TRBV4-2	TRBD1	TGTGCCAGCAGCCAAGATAAGGGACAGGGTGAAGCTTTCTTT	CASSQDKGQGEAFF
13	TRBJ2-4	.	TRBV20-1	.	TGCAGTGCTAGTGACCAGGGGTGGAACATTCAGTACTTC	CSASDQGWNIQYF
14	TRBJ1-1	.	TRBV4-2	.	TGTGCCAGCAGCCAAGATAGGGGGGCCACTGAAGCTTTCTTT	CASSQDRGATEAFF
15	TRBJ1-2	few	TRBV7-6	.	TGTGCCAGCAGCCCAGCCGGGGTCTTTAACTATGGCTACACCTTC	CASSPAGVFNYGYTF
14	TRBJ2-7	few	TRBV20-1	.	TGCAGTGCTAGAGATCTCCATGCTATCTACGAGCAGTACTTC	CSARDLHAIYEQYF
16	TRBJ2-1	.	TRBV25-1	TRBD2	TGTGCCAGCGAAGATCTTCTTCAGACTAGCGGCAATGAGCAGTTCTTC	CASEDLLQTSGNEQFF
14	TRBJ1-1	few	TRBV20-1	.	TGCAGTGCTACACCGGGACAACTGAACACTGAAGCTTTCTTT	CSATPGQLNTEAFF
14	TRBJ2-3	.	TRBV20-1	TRBD2	TGCAGTGCTAGGTTCGCGGGAGAGGGAGATACGCAGTATTTT	CSARFAGEGDTQYF
15	TRBJ2-7	.	TRBV12-3/TRBV12-4	TRBD2	TGTGCCAGCAGTGCCTCCGGACTAGCGGGGAGGGAGCAGTACTTC	CASSASGLAGREQYF
15	TRBJ2-1	many	TRBV4-3	.	TGCGCCAGCAGCCAAGATATATTTGGGGGTAATGAGCAGTTCTTC	CASSQDIFGGNEQFF
11	TRBJ1-1	few	TRBV28	.	TGTGCCAGCAGTTTATATAGTGAAGCTTTCTTT	CASSLYSEAFF
15	TRBJ2-7	.	TRBV6-5	TRBD1	TGTGCCAGCAGTTACTACAGGGGACCGACCTACGAGCAGTACTTC	CASSYYRGPTYEQYF
16	TRBJ1-5	.	TRBV2	.	TGTGCCAGCAGTGAAGCGGGAACTTATAGCAATCAGCCCCAGCATTTT	CASSEAGTYSNQPQHF
12	TRBJ2-4	.	TRBV20-1	.	TGCAGTGCTAGAGGTGGCAAAAACATTCAGTACTTC	CSARGGKNIQYF
18	TRBJ2-7	.	TRBV20-1	TRBD2	TGCAGTGCTAGAGCCCTGACTAGCGGGAGGGCCGTCAACTACGAGCAGTACTTC	CSARALTSGRAVNYEQYF
18	TRBJ2-7	.	TRBV12-3/TRBV12-4	.	TGTGCCAGCAGTTTAAGGACTACGGGACAGCCTAAAAGAATCGAGCAGTACTTC	CASSLRTTGQPKRIEQYF
16	TRBJ1-1	.	TRBV4-3	TRBD1	TGCGCCAGCAGCCAGGCCCCCGGGACAGGGGCCACTGAAGCTTTCTTT	CASSQAPGTGATEAFF
16	TRBJ2-1	.	TRBV5-1	TRBD1	TGCGCCAGCAGCTTGAGGGCAGGACAGGGTTTTGATGAGCAGTTCTTC	CASSLRAGQGFDEQFF
14	TRBJ1-1	.	TRBV4-1	TRBD1	TGCGCCAGCAGCCAACTTCAGGGGGCTGATGAAGCTTTCTTT	CASSQLQGADEAFF
15	TRBJ1-1	few	TRBV5-1	.	TGCGCCAGCTGCACCGGACTGCCCGGTCTGATTGAAGCTTTCTTT	CASCTGLPGLIEAFF
11	TRBJ2-7	.	TRBV29-1	.	TGCAGCGTTGAAGATCCACCCGACATGTACTTC	CSVEDPPDMYF